This T cell receptor beta chain was sequenced during a study of shared clonotypes between healthy human individuals. Findings and caveats of the study: The researchers took only blood, and tissue repertoires probably look different. Non-shared clonotypes had lower generation probabilities than clonotypes shared by all four sorted-subset donors.

In the original workflow: Junction-only sequences without quality scores were provided by ImmunoSEQ, so filtering was different. The method was immunoSEQ multiplex PCR; TCRdb's version includes in-frame clones alone and lacks a portion of them. V, J and clone size are those of that table, while D and trimming were read from the DNA. In the table there are some 580,000 clones, 95% to 98% of which are singletons. Concerning this clone itself: Its target is unknown.

The naive CD8 subset, CD45RO-negative cells positively selected for CCR7, excluded terminally differentiated effector memory CD45RA+ cells. The donors, healthy adults who were HIV-negative, had experienced no recent acute infections or vaccinations. Sequencing was done on a sample of naive CD8+ T cells sorted from blood. This TCR was sampled from a man under 40 in good health.

This CDR3 is CATGLASTDTQYF. The CDR3 DNA follows: TGTGCCACGGGACTAGCCTCTACAGATACGCAGTATTTT. This chain links TRBV19 with TRBJ2-3, with 9 bases fitting TRBD2. Germline assignment: CDR1 LNHDA and CDR2 SQIVND (reference sequence). Trimming took 10 bases from V and 3 from J; bases not matched to a gene: 5. The length of the CDR3 is 13 residues.